This T cell receptor (beta chain) comes out of a study of yellow fever vaccine responses in identical twins (dated by TCRdb to about 2018). About the investigation overall: In identical twins, the study followed T cell clones that responded to the vaccine with precision. Overall study outcomes, separate from this receptor: The authors reported that the T cell response to vaccination in identical twins appeared partly convergent and partly personalized.

Libraries were constructed by RT-PCR. These reads were obtained on an Illumina HiSeq 2500. TCRdb itself trimmed the public reads at Q25 with fastp, ran MiXCR and retained productive beta chains. Entries that share a CDR3 protein sequence are merged under the most common genes and DNA. The sample records fewer than 35,000 distinct CDR3 sequences, 50% to 75% of which are singletons. Together, the top ten hold 4.5% of the sample. A note on this clonotype: No cognate antigen has been identified for it. No base qualities exist here, and no much larger clone lies one base off it.

Trimming removed 7 bases from V and 1 base from J, leaving 10 bases between the germline ends. From the cysteine up to the phenylalanine, the CDR3 has a length of 14 residues. Left in the record is the CDR3 DNA by itself, 42 bases read in frame from the first base. Sequences were derived from T cells from blood (PBMCs), unsorted or a sorted subset (not recorded which), sampled before or after yellow fever vaccination (not recorded which). This sequence originates from a young woman who received the yellow fever vaccine. Donor details come from another sample of the same person, matched by shared clones. The chain was built from TRBV12-3 or TRBV12-4 and TRBJ2-2; the D gene is unclear. Here is the DNA: TGTGCCAGCACTCAGGATTGGAACACCGGGGAGCTGTTTTTT. It translates as CASTQDWNTGELFF.